This TCR beta chain came from a study of blood T cell repertoires in COVID-19. Study background: Donors in the United States, Italy and Spain gave samples during acute or convalescent COVID-19.

In the 2 weeks before study entry, exposed participants met a COVID-19 case, which was PCR-confirmed or clinician-diagnosed. The CDR3 has 12 amino acids. V was trimmed by 0 bases and J by 3 bases, leaving 6 bases between them. In germline, CDR1 is SQVTM, CDR2 ANQGSEA. Sequencing used immunoSEQ multiplex PCR; TCRdb keeps in-frame clones, though not all of them. This table has approximately 300,000 clones, more than 90% appearing once. The chain carries TRBV29-1 and TRBJ2-7; unclear D gene. This sequence originates from a woman in her twenties or thirties who had been exposed to COVID-19. The sequenced sample was PBMCs or T cells enriched from blood (not recorded which). The CDR3 here is CSVEDPNYEQYF. Here the CDR3 DNA reads TGCAGCGTTGAAGATCCCAACTACGAGCAGTACTTC.